This T cell receptor beta chain is from a study of tumor-infiltrating T cells and Merkel cell polyomavirus. Study context: CD8+ T cells recognized the Merkel cell polyomavirus KLL epitope. Median follow-up was approximately three years, ranging from roughly 1.1 to 6.0 years.

General study points: The study covered a single Merkel cell polyomavirus epitope only.

The CDR3 loop spans 13 amino acids. V shed 7 bases and J 6 bases; nucleotides not matched to a gene: 8. Germline CDR1 is SNHLY and CDR2 is FYNNEI. Judged by frequency, this clone is large. Its specificity is not known. Sequencing ends 3 residues short of the CDR3 end; the germline J gene provides the rest. Only in-frame clones appear in the TCRdb table, and some are missing; sequencing was by immunoSEQ multiplex PCR. There are 430 or so clones in the sample, with roughly 16% held by the top ten. All patients' tumors stained robustly positive for Merkel cell polyomavirus Large T antigen by immunohistochemistry. All patients were Caucasian, median age roughly 61, range about 45 to 77.

The rearrangement uses TRBV2 and TRBJ1-1; 7 nucleotides match TRBD1. The sample comprised tumor tissue. The clonotype was recovered from a woman aged 50 to 65 with Merkel cell carcinoma. The CDR3 sequence is CASNRDSAAEAFF. CDR3 DNA, as far as it was read: TGTGCCAGCAATCGGGACAGTGCAGCTGAA.